The TCR beta chain under discussion was sequenced for a study of CD8+CD57+ T cells in acquired aplastic anemia. About the research overall: When averaged, DNA from sorted CD4+ and CD8+ cells came to 3.2 ug.

A remark on this clonotype: Its specificity is not known.

Overall study findings and caveats: In common between the patients and the controls were more than 25 CD8+ CDR3 sequences.

The CDR3 consists of 13 residues. Germline V CDR1 and CDR2: DFQATT, SNEGSKA (reference sequence). V gave up 0 bases and J gave up 10 bases, with 14 bases separating them. Only patients with CD8+CD57+ cell expansion on flow cytometry were chosen for sequencing. Receipt of therapy had not occurred in any patient by the time of blood sampling. Both TCR beta VDJ combination and CDR3 sequence profiling were carried out. Genomic DNA was the template for this profiling. TCRdb passed the reads through MiXCR, listing each CDR3 protein once. The data contain over 150,000 distinct CDR3 sequences, 52% of them singletons.

This TCR derives from a human donor with aplastic anemia. The gene calls are TRBV20-1 and TRBJ2-3; D is unresolved. The source material was sorted CD4+, CD8+, or CD8+CD57+ T cells (not recorded which) from PBMCs. The CDR3 DNA reads TGCAGTGCTAGAGATCGACCGGAAAATGCGCAGTATTTT. Its protein product is CSARDRPENAQYF.